This TCR beta chain was identified in a study of blood T cell repertoires in COVID-19. Turning to the study itself: Acute and convalescent COVID-19 specimens originated in the United States, Italy and Spain.

Across about 22 US areas, participants ranged in age from roughly 18 to 95 years. Clinical history as reported by participants underpinned cohort assignment. Per the authors' pipeline: Amplifying reference gene primers gave estimates of nucleated cell counts. Libraries were prepared by immunoSEQ multiplex PCR; TCRdb keeps only in-frame clonotypes and omits some of them. That table gives V, J and clone size, and the DNA gave D and trimming. The sample includes 300,000 to 400,000 clones, roughly 90% of them seen just once. Sequenced material: PBMCs or T cells enriched from blood (not recorded which). The TCR originated in a woman in her 30s with acute COVID-19.

The CDR3 region is CASSLQGSLSEAFF. CDR3 bases: TGCGCCAGCAGCTTGCAGGGGAGCTTGAGTGAAGCTTTCTTT. The V and J genes are TRBV5-1 and TRBJ1-1; TRBD1 might be the D (6 bases). CDR1 and CDR2 (germline): SGHRS, YFSETQ. The CDR3 extends over 14 amino acids. V was cut by 1 base and J by 7 bases, with 14 bases left in between.